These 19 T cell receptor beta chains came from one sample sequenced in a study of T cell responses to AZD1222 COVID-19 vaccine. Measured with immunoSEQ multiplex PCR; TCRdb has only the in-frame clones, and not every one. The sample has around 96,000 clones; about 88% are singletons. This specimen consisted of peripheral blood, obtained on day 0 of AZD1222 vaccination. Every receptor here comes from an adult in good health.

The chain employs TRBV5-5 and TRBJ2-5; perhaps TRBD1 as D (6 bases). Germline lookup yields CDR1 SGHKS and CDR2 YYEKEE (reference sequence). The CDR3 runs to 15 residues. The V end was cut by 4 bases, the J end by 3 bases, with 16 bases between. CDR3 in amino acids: CASSLLPGQEETQYF. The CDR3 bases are TGTGCCAGCAGCCTGCTCCCGGGACAAGAAGAGACCCAGTACTTC.

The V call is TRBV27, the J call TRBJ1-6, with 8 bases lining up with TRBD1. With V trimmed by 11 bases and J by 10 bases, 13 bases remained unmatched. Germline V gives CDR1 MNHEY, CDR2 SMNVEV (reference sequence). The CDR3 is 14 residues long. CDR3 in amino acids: CAVGQGRLPSPLHF. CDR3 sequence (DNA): TGTGCCGTTGGACAGGGAAGACTCCCATCACCCCTCCACTTT.

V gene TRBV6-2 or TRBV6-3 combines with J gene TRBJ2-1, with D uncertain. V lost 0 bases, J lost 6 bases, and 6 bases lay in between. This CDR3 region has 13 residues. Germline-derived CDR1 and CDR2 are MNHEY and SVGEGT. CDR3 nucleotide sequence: TGTGCCAGCAGTTACTCCCAAGTCAATGAGCAGTTCTTC. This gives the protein CASSYSQVNEQFF.

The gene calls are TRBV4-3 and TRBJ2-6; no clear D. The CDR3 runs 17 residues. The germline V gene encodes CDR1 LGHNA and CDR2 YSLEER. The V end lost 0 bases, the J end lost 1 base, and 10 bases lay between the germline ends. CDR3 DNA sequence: TGCGCCAGCAGCCAAGATGGCGAACTTTCTGGGGCCAACGTCCTGACTTTC. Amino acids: CASSQDGELSGANVLTF.

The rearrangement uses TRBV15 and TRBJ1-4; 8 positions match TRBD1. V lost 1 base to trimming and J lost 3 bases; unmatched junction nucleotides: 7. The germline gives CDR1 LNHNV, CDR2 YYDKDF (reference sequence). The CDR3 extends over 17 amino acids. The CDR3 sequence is CATSRGQGKGANEKLFF. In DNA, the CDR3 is TGTGCCACCAGCAGAGGACAGGGGAAAGGAGCTAATGAAAAACTGTTTTTT.

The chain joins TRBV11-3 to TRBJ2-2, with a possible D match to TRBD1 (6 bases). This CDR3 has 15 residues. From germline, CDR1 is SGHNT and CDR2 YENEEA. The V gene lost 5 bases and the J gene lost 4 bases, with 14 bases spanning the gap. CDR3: CASSSRQVGTGELFF. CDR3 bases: TGTGCCAGCAGCAGCAGACAGGTTGGCACCGGGGAGCTGTTTTTT.

CDR3 protein: CASSIAVSGTEAFF. The CDR3 DNA follows: TGTGCCAGTAGTATAGCCGTGTCGGGGACTGAAGCTTTCTTT. The chain couples TRBV19 to TRBJ1-1, with unresolved D. Germline V lookup: CDR1 LNHDA, CDR2 SQIVND (reference sequence). The ends were cut back, 1 base at V and 5 bases at J, with 11 bases in the middle. The length of the CDR3 is 14 residues.

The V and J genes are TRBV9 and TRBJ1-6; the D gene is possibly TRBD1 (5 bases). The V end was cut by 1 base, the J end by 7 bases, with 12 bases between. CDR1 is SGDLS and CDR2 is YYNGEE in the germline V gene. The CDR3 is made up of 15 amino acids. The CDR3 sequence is CASSVTHRSNSPLHF. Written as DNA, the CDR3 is TGTGCCAGCAGCGTAACTCACAGGTCAAATTCACCCCTCCACTTT. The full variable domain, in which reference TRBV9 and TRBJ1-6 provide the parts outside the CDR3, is DSGVTQTPKHLITATGQRVTLRCSPRSGDLSVYWYQQSLDQGLQFLIQYYNGEERAKGNILERFSAQQFPDLHSELNLSSLELGDSALYFCASSVTHRSNSPLHFGNGTRLTVT.

In DNA, the CDR3 is TGTGCCAGCAGCGTAGACCGAGGCACTGAAGCTTTCTTT. It is translated as CASSVDRGTEAFF. V usage is TRBV9 and J usage is TRBJ1-1; D is uncertain. CDR1 SGDLS and CDR2 YYNGEE come from the germline V gene. The CDR3 totals 13 residues. The V end was cut by 0 bases, the J end by 4 bases, with 7 bases between.

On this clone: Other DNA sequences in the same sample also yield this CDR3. CDR3 protein: CASSRTGTYEQYF. The CDR3 DNA reads TGTGCCAGCAGTAGGACGGGTACCTACGAGCAGTACTTC. This sequence joins TRBV6-2 or TRBV6-3 and TRBJ2-7; no clear D. The CDR3 is 13 residues long. The V end lost 5 bases, the J end lost 2 bases, and 10 bases lay between the germline ends. CDR1 and CDR2 from the germline V gene are MNHEY and SVGEGT.

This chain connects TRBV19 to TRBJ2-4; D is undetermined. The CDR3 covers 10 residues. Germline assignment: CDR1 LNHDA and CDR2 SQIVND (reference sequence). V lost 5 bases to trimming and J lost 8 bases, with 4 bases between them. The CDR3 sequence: CASSYDIQYF. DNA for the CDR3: TGTGCCAGTAGTTATGACATTCAGTACTTC.

CDR3 sequence reads: CASSSRMNTEAFF. In DNA form, the CDR3 reads TGTGCCAGCAGTTCCCGCATGAACACTGAAGCTTTCTTT. The chain uses TRBV12-3 or TRBV12-4 and TRBJ1-1; D unresolved. The CDR3 extends over 13 amino acids. Trimming took 4 bases from V and 0 from J, leaving 6 bases between them.

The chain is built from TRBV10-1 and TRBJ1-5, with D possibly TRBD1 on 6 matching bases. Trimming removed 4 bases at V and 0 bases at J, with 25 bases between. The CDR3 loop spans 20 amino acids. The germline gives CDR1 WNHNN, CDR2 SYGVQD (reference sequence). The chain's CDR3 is CASSVGGEGSSPHSNQPQHF. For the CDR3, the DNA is TGCGCCAGCAGTGTAGGGGGTGAGGGATCCTCTCCCCATAGCAATCAGCCCCAGCATTTT.

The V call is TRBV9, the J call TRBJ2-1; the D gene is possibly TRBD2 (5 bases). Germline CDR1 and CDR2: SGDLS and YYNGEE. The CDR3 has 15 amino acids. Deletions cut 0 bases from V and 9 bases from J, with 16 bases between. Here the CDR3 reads CASSVALLAKAEQFF. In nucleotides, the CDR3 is TGTGCCAGCAGCGTAGCTCTCCTAGCAAAGGCTGAGCAGTTCTTC.

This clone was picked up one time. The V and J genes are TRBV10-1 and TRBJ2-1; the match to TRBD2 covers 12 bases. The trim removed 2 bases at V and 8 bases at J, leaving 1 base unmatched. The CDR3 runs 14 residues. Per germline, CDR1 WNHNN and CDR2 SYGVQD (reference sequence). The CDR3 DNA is TGCGCCAGCAGTGAGACTAGCGGGGGGCATGAGCAGTTCTTC. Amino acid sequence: CASSETSGGHEQFF.

In DNA, the CDR3 is TGCGCCAGCAGCCAAGATAGGGTCGGTAACTATGGCTACACCTTC. It encodes CASSQDRVGNYGYTF. The chain couples TRBV4-3 to TRBJ1-2; D remains unclear. This CDR3 contains 15 residues. Germline CDR1 LGHNA, CDR2 YSLEER. The germline V and J ends were trimmed by 0 bases and 1 base, with 9 bases remaining between them.

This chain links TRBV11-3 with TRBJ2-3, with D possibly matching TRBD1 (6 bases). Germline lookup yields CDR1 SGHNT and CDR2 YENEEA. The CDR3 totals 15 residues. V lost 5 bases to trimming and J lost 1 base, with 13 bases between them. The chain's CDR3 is CASSPGQSGTDTQYF. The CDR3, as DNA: TGTGCCAGCAGCCCGGGACAAAGCGGCACAGATACGCAGTATTTT.

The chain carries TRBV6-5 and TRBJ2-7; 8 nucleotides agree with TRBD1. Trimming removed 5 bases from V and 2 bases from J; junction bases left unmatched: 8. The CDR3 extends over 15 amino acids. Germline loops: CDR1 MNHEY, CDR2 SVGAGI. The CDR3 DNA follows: TGTGCCAGCAGTCCAAGACAGGGGACCCCCTACGAGCAGTACTTC. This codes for CASSPRQGTPYEQYF.

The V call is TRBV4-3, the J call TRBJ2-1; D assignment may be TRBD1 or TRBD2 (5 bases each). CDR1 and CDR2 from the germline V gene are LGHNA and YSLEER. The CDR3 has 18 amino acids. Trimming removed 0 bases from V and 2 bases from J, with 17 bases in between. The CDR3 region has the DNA TGCGCCAGCAGCCAAGAACCCCCCGGGACCTACACCTACAATGAGCAGTTCTTC. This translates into CASSQEPPGTYTYNEQFF.